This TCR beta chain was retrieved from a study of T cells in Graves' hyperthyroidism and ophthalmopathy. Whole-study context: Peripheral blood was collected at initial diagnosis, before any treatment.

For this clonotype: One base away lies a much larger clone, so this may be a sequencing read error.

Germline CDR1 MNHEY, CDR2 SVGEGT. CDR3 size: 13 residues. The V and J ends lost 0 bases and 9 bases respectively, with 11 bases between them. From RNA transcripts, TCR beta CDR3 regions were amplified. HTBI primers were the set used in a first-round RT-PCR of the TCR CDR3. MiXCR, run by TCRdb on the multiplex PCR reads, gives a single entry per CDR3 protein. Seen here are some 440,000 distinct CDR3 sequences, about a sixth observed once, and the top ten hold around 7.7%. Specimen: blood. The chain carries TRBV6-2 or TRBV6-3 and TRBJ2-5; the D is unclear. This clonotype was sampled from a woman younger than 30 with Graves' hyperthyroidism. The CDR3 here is CASSYSTRGAQYF. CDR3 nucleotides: TGTGCCAGCAGTTACTCCACTCGTGGGGCCCAGTACTTC.